This T cell receptor (beta chain) was recorded in a study of T cells in Graves' hyperthyroidism and ophthalmopathy. Study-wide results and caveats: Blood also held most thyroid clonotypes expanded beyond 0.001.

RNA transcripts yielded amplified TCR beta CDR3 regions. Researchers ran a first-round RT-PCR on the TCR CDR3 using the HTBI primer set. A single record per CDR3 protein comes from TCRdb applying MiXCR to the multiplex PCR reads. Found here are about 700,000 distinct CDR3 sequences, 14% of them singletons; the top ten hold 10% to 13%. Comments on this clonotype: What it recognizes is unknown.

The CDR3 runs 12 residues. CDR1 is MDHEN and CDR2 is SYDVKM in the germline V gene. Trimming shortened V by 4 bases and J by 14 bases, and 12 bases separated the two germline ends. Patients were excluded because of uncontrolled infection, other autoimmune disease, pregnancy or lactation. The chain links TRBV28 to TRBJ1-6; D gene uncertain. The sample consisted of blood. This TCR was sampled from a woman aged 18-29 years with Graves' hyperthyroidism. In DNA, the CDR3 is TGTGCCAGCAGTTGGGCCCCCGGGTCCCTCCACTTT. Its translation is CASSWAPGSLHF.